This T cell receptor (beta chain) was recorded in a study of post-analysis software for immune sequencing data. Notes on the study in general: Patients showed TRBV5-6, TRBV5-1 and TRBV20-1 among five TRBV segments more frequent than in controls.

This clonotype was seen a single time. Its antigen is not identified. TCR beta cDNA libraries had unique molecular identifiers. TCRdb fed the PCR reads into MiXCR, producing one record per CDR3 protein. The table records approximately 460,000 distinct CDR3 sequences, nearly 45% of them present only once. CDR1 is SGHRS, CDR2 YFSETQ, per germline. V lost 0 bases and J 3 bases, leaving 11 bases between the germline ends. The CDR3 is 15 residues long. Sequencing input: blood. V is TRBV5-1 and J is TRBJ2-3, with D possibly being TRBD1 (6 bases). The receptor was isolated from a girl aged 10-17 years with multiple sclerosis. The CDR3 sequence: CASSLVAGDTDTQYF. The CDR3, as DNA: TGCGCCAGCAGCTTGGTGGCAGGGGATACAGATACGCAGTATTTT.